This TCR beta chain is drawn from a study of vaccination and CD4 T cells after COVID-19. About the research overall: Drawing of post-COVID samples took place a median about 97 days after diagnosis (range 35 to 161).

Note on this clonotype: Its antigen is currently unknown.

Germline V lookup: CDR1 SGHAT, CDR2 FQNNGV. Trimming cost V 8 bases and J 7 bases, with 24 bases left between them. This CDR3 is built from 16 residues. An Oncomine TCR Beta short-read assay was used to sequence the DNA from cultured CD4+ T cells. Via MiXCR, TCRdb re-called the PCR reads, giving one row per CDR3 protein. The sample has 10,000 to 15,000 distinct CDR3 sequences, about 50% seen once; the top ten hold about 33%. The treatment here: roughly 11-day PBMC culture with coronavirus spike peptide pools or control peptides (ViraFEST assay). Sequenced input: CD4+ T cells from blood, cultured in vitro. The chain carries TRBV11-2 and TRBJ2-1, with TRBD1 as a possible D gene (5 bases). The sequence was collected from a human donor who had recovered from COVID-19. The CDR3 DNA follows: TGTGCCAGCTCATCGATTCTGGGGCGGTCCGGGAATGAGCAGTTCTTC. Translated: CASSSILGRSGNEQFF.